The source of this T cell receptor beta chain is a study of blood T cell repertoires in COVID-19. About the research overall: Acute-phase and convalescent COVID-19 samples originated in the United States, Italy and Spain.

Germline V gene lookup returns CDR1 SGHAT and CDR2 FQNNGV. The junction had 6 bases not matched to a gene; V was cut back by 8 bases and J by 0 bases. The CDR3 loop spans 14 amino acids. TCRdb's copy holds only in-frame clones and misses some; the assay was immunoSEQ multiplex PCR. The table has around 150,000 clones, 80% to 90% seen once; the top ten hold approximately 8%. This clone was seen only a few times. The J gene is TRBJ2-5, the V gene TRBV11-2; 7 bases are a match to TRBD2. This sequence was found in a man in his 60s with acute or convalescent COVID-19. Sequencing used peripheral blood. The DNA for the CDR3 is TGTGCCAGCTTCCGGGGAGGGTACCAAGAGACCCAGTACTTC. Amino acid sequence: CASFRGGYQETQYF.